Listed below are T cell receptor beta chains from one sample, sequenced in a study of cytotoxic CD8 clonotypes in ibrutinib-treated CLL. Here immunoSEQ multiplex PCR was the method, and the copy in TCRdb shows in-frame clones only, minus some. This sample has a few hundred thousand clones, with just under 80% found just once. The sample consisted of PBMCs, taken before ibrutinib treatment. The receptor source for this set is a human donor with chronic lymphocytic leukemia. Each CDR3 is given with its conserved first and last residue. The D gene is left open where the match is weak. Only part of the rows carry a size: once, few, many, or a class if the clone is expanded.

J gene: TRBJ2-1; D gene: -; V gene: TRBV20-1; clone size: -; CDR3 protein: CSASLANEQFF; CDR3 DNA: TGCAGTGCTAGCCTAGCAAATGAGCAGTTCTTC
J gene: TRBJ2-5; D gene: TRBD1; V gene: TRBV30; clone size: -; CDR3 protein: CAWRPRDRGPQETQYF; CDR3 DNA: TGTGCCTGGAGGCCAAGGGACAGGGGGCCCCAAGAGACCCAGTACTTC
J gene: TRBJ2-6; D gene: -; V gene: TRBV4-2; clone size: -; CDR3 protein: CASSQDRDSGANVLTF; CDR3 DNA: TGTGCCAGCAGCCAAGATAGGGACTCTGGGGCCAACGTCCTGACTTTC
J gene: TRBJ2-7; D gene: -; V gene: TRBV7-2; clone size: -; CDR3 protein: CASSLATGSSYEQYF; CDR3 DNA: TGTGCCAGCAGCTTAGCGACAGGAAGCTCCTACGAGCAGTACTTC
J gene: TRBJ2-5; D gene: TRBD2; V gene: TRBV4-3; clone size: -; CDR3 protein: CASSQRTSATQETQYF; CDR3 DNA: TGCGCCAGCAGCCAGAGGACTAGCGCAACCCAAGAGACCCAGTACTTC
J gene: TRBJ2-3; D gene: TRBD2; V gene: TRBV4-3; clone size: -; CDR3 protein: CASSQVTSGMDTQYF; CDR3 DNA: TGCGCCAGCAGCCAAGTAACTAGCGGGATGGATACGCAGTATTTT
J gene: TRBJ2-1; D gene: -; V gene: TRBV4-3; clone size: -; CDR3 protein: CASSREVGSSYNEQFF; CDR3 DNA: TGCGCCAGCAGCCGGGAAGTTGGGAGCTCCTACAATGAGCAGTTCTTC
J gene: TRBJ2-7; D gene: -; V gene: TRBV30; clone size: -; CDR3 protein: CAWSKGPNEQYF; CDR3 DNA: TGTGCCTGGAGTAAAGGACCTAACGAGCAGTACTTC
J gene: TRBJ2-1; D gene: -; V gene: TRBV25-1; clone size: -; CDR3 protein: CAYGQSYNEQFF; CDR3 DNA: TGTGCCTACGGGCAGTCCTACAATGAGCAGTTCTTC
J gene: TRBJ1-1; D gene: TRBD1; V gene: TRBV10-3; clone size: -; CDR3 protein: CAISEPGGSVAFF; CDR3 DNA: TGTGCCATCAGTGAGCCAGGGGGCTCGGTAGCTTTCTTT
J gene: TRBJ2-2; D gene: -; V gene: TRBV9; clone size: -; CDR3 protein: CASSVGQVVAGELFF; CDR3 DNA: TGTGCCAGCAGCGTAGGTCAGGTGGTGGCCGGGGAGCTGTTTTTT
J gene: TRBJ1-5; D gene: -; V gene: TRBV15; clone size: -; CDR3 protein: CATSRDVSQPQHF; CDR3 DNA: TGTGCCACCAGCAGAGATGTGTCTCAGCCCCAGCATTTT
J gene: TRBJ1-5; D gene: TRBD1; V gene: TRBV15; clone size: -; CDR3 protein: CATSRDQGLRDRVIF; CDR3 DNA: TGTGCCACCAGCAGAGATCAGGGACTCCGGGACAGAGTTATTTTT
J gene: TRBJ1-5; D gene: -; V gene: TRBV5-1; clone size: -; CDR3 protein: CASSLSSNQPQHF; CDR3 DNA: TGCGCCAGCAGCTTGAGTAGCAATCAGCCCCAGCATTTT
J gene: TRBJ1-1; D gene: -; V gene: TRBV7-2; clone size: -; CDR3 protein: CASSLALGDRWRMNTEAFF; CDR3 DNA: TGTGCCAGCAGCTTAGCTCTCGGAGACAGATGGAGGATGAACACTGAAGCTTTCTTT
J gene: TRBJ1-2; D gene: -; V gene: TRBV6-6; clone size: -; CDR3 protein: CASSYGELYGYTF; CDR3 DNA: TGTGCCAGCAGTTACGGGGAGCTCTATGGCTACACCTTC
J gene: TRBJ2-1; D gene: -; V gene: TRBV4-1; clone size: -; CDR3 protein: CASSQEGQGSHNEQFF; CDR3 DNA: TGCGCCAGCAGCCAAGAGGGCCAGGGTTCCCACAATGAGCAGTTCTTC
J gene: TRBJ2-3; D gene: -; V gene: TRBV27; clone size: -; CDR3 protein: CASSHAFSSATHTDTQYF; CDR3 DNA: TGTGCCAGCAGTCACGCCTTTTCTAGCGCTACACACACAGATACGCAGTATTTT
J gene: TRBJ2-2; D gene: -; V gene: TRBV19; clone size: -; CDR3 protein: CASSDRATGELFF; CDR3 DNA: TGTGCCAGTAGTGATAGAGCCACCGGGGAGCTGTTTTTT
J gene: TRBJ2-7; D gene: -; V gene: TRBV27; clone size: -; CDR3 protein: CASSRGGAYEQYF; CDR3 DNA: TGTGCCAGCAGCAGAGGGGGGGCCTACGAGCAGTACTTC
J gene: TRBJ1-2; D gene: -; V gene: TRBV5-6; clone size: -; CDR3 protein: CASSLPGLSLYGYTF; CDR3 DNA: TGTGCCAGCAGCCTACCGGGACTGTCGCTGTATGGCTACACCTTC
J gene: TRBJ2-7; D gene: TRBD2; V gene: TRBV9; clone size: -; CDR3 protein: CASSPSGRAVDEQYF; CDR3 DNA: TGTGCCAGCAGCCCCAGCGGGAGGGCCGTGGACGAGCAGTACTTC
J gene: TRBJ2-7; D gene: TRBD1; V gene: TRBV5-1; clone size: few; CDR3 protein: CASSTTSGTGSYEQYF; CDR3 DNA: TGCGCCAGCAGCACGACCAGCGGGACAGGGTCCTACGAGCAGTACTTC
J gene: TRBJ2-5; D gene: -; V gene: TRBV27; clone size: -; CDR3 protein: CASSSQETQYF; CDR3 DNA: TGTGCCAGCAGTTCGCAAGAGACCCAGTACTTC
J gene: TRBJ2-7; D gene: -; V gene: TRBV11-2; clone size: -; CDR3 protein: CASSSFGTSTYEQYF; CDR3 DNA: TGTGCCAGCAGCTCGTTTGGGACTTCCACCTACGAGCAGTACTTC
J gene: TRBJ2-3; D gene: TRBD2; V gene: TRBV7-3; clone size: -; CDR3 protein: CASSLGTSGSDTQYF; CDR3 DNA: TGTGCCAGCAGCTTAGGGACTAGCGGGAGTGATACGCAGTATTTT
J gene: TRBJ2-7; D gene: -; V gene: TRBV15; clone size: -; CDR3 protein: CATSRGGDRFSYEQYF; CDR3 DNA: TGTGCCACCAGCAGAGGCGGCGACAGGTTCTCCTACGAGCAGTACTTC